What follows are 32 T cell receptor beta chains derived from one specimen sequenced in a study of vaccination effects on CD4 cells after COVID-19. Using viral peptide pools, the ViraFEST assay grew out antigen-specific CD4+ T cells prior to sequencing. The authors isolated CD4+ T cells after around 10 days of culture. Vaccinees lacked prior SARS-CoV-2 infection and tested negative for nucleocapsid antibodies. These receptors' antigens are unknown. Data came from immunoSEQ multiplex PCR; TCRdb stores just in-frame clones and leaves some out. The sample lists 35,000 to 50,000 clones, 55% to 75% occurring once. The specimen comprised CD4+ T cells from PBMCs cultured with HCoV-OC43 spike peptides, sampled before COVID-19 vaccination. This sample's subset: HCoV-OC43 spike overlapping peptide pool stimulation. Receptors were obtained from a human donor who received a COVID-19 vaccine.

The chain carries TRBV10-3 and TRBJ2-1; 8 nucleotides match TRBD2. Germline trimming cut 6 bases from V and 4 bases from J; bases unmatched to any gene: 8. The CDR3 contains 15 residues. Germline CDR1 and CDR2: ENHRY and SYGVKD. CDR3 region: CAIRGAAGAYNEQFF. CDR3 nucleotide sequence: TGTGCCATCAGGGGGGCAGCGGGAGCTTACAATGAGCAGTTCTTC.

The rearrangement uses TRBV3-1 (or the pseudogene TRBV3-2) and TRBJ2-3; D is perhaps TRBD2 (5 bases). V gave up 4 bases and J gave up 6 bases, with 11 bases separating them. Germline V gene sequence: CDR1 LGHDT, CDR2 YNNKEL (reference sequence). This CDR3 spans 13 amino acids. CDR3 sequence: CASSLRRGDTQYF. As DNA, the CDR3 is TGTGCCAGCAGCCTGCGCCGAGGGGATACGCAGTATTTT.

The J gene is TRBJ2-5, the V gene TRBV7-9; D unclear. This CDR3 region has 10 residues. Trimming cost V 8 bases and J 2 bases, with 3 bases left between them. Germline CDR1 and CDR2: SEHNR and FQNEAQ (reference sequence). The CDR3 DNA reads as TGTGCCAGCGGTCAAGAGACCCAGTACTTC. Amino acid sequence: CASGQETQYF.

The J gene is TRBJ2-7, the V gene TRBV27; no definite D call. The CDR3 runs to 15 residues. The germline gives CDR1 MNHEY, CDR2 SMNVEV (reference sequence). Trimming left V 1 base short and J 6 bases short, with 16 bases between. The CDR3 coding sequence is TGTGCCAGCAGTTTATTCGCACCGGGTCGAACCGAGCAGTACTTC. Translation gives CASSLFAPGRTEQYF.

The V call is TRBV18, the J call TRBJ2-5; D is undetermined. This CDR3 comprises 13 residues. CDR1 and CDR2 (germline): KGHSH, LQKENI. V dropped 3 bases and J dropped 5 bases, with 10 bases sitting between them. CDR3 protein: CASSPGRTETQYF. The CDR3 DNA reads TGTGCCAGCTCACCCGGACGGACGGAGACCCAGTACTTC. The complete variable domain, with remaining parts taken from reference TRBV18 and TRBJ2-5, reads NAGVMQNPRHLVRRRGQEARLRCSPMKGHSHVYWYRQLPEEGLKFMVYLQKENIIDESGMPKERFSAEFPKEGPSILRIQQVVRGDSAAYFCASSPGRTETQYFGPGTRLLVL.

A single count supports this clone. CDR3 sequence: CASSQDPLAGTGELFF. Written as DNA, the CDR3 is TGTGCCAGCAGCCAAGATCCCCTAGCGGGGACCGGGGAGCTGTTTTTT. The chain couples TRBV4-2 to TRBJ2-2; the match to TRBD2 covers 9 bases. With 0 bases clipped from V and 5 bases from J, the junction kept 4 bases outside the gene matches. The CDR3 loop spans 16 amino acids. Germline CDR1 reads LGHNA; CDR2 reads YNFKEQ.

The chain couples TRBV7-9 to TRBJ2-2, with no clear D. The CDR3 runs 15 residues. Germline assignment: CDR1 SEHNR and CDR2 FQNEAQ (reference sequence). V shed 7 bases and J shed 5 bases, with 17 bases lying between them. CDR3 nucleotide sequence: TGTGCCAGCAACTCCGCGAGTGGCTCGACCGGGGAGCTGTTTTTT. Translating it yields CASNSASGSTGELFF.

V is TRBV19 and J is TRBJ2-7; unclear D gene. CDR3 length: 13 amino acids. V was trimmed by 4 bases and J by 1 base, leaving 8 bases between them. Germline values: CDR1 LNHDA, CDR2 SQIVND (reference sequence). This CDR3 reads CASSNAASYEQYF. The CDR3 nucleotides read TGTGCCAGTAGTAACGCCGCATCCTACGAGCAGTACTTC. Using reference TRBV19 and TRBJ2-7 for the parts outside the CDR3, the full variable domain is DGGITQSPKYLFRKEGQNVTLSCEQNLNHDAMYWYRQDPGQGLRLIYYSQIVNDFQKGDIAEGYSVSREKKESFPLTVTSAQKNPTAFYLCASSNAASYEQYFGPGTRLTVT.

The chain carries TRBV28 and TRBJ2-7; D gene ambiguous. The V gene lost 6 bases and the J gene lost 6 bases, with 9 bases spanning the gap. CDR1 and CDR2 (germline): MDHEN, SYDVKM. The CDR3 runs 11 residues. The CDR3 is CASSKPPEQYF. CDR3 bases: TGTGCCAGCAGCAAACCACCCGAGCAGTACTTC.

CDR3 nucleotides: TGTGCCTGCCAGACACCGGGACAGGGTTATGGCTACACCTTC. Amino acid sequence: CACQTPGQGYGYTF. This sequence joins TRBV30 and TRBJ1-2; 9 bases agree with TRBD1. Per the germline V gene, CDR1 is GTSNPN and CDR2 is SVGIG (reference sequence). The CDR3 runs to 14 residues. J was trimmed by 5 bases and V by 6 bases; bases with no gene match: 10.

The chain carries TRBV4-2 and TRBJ2-7, with 8 nucleotides matching TRBD1. The CDR3 totals 15 residues. The trim removed 0 bases at V and 2 bases at J, leaving 3 bases unmatched. CDR1 and CDR2 (germline): LGHNA, YNFKEQ. This CDR3 reads CASSQEGGQAYEQYF. The CDR3 nucleotides read TGTGCCAGCAGCCAAGAAGGGGGACAGGCCTACGAGCAGTACTTC.

This clone was observed a few times. CDR3 in DNA: TGTGCCAGCAGCGAGGAGAGGCTGTCTGGAAACACCATATATTTT. This codes for CASSEERLSGNTIYF. The chain joins TRBV7-9 to TRBJ1-3; the D is unclear. Per the germline V gene, CDR1 is SEHNR and CDR2 is FQNEAQ (reference sequence). V shed 5 bases and J shed 1 base, with 12 bases lying between them. CDR3 size: 15 residues.

The V gene is TRBV10-3, the J gene TRBJ2-5, with a possible D match to TRBD2 (6 bases). Trimming removed 3 bases at V and 9 bases at J, with 20 bases between. Germline CDR1 and CDR2: ENHRY and SYGVKD. The CDR3 loop spans 15 amino acids. CDR3 coding DNA: TGTGCCATCAGTGAAGGTCAAGAGCGGGCCGGGGCCCAGTACTTC. It translates to CAISEGQERAGAQYF.

The CDR3 reads CASSLGTGYQPQHF. As DNA, the CDR3 is TGCGCCAGCAGCTTGGGGACAGGATATCAGCCCCAGCATTTT. The chain combines TRBV5-1 with TRBJ1-5; 7 bases map to TRBD1. The V and J ends lost 0 bases and 5 bases, in that order; junction bases with no gene match: 2. Germline-derived CDR1 and CDR2 are SGHRS and YFSETQ. The CDR3 is made up of 14 amino acids.

The V call is TRBV4-3, the J call TRBJ1-1, with TRBD1 as a possible D gene (6 bases). The germline V gene has CDR1 LGHNA and CDR2 YSLEER. The CDR3 is 17 residues long. Trimming shortened V by 4 bases and J by 0 bases, and 18 bases separated the two germline ends. CDR3 loop: CASSRDTGASMNTEAFF. CDR3 nucleotides: TGCGCCAGCAGCCGAGACACGGGGGCAAGTATGAACACTGAAGCTTTCTTT.

The chain joins TRBV28 to TRBJ2-1; TRBD2 aligns across 13 bases. The germline V gene encodes CDR1 MDHEN and CDR2 SYDVKM. Unmatched junction bases numbered 6, after V lost 5 bases and J lost 8 bases. This CDR3 is built from 15 residues. The CDR3 is CASSAGTSGIYEQFF. For the CDR3, the DNA is TGTGCCAGCAGTGCCGGGACTAGCGGGATCTATGAGCAGTTCTTC. The whole variable domain, remainder taken from reference TRBV28 and TRBJ2-1, is DVKVTQSSRYLVKRTGEKVFLECVQDMDHENMFWYRQDPGLGLRLIYFSYDVKMKEKGDIPEGYSVSREKKERFSLILESASTNQTSMYLCASSAGTSGIYEQFFGPGTRLTVL.

Only a few counts were recorded for this clone. This rearrangement joins TRBV4-1 to TRBJ1-5; the match to TRBD1 covers 8 bases. Unmatched junction bases numbered 11, after V lost 0 bases and J lost 4 bases. This CDR3 comprises 18 residues. CDR1 is MGHRA and CDR2 is YSYEKL in the germline V gene. The CDR3 protein is CASSQDLGQGSFNQPQHF. The CDR3 bases are TGCGCCAGCAGCCAAGATCTCGGACAGGGATCTTTTAATCAGCCCCAGCATTTT.

This chain joins TRBV20-1 and TRBJ1-2; D is undetermined. The CDR3 extends over 15 amino acids. Germline lookup yields CDR1 DFQATT and CDR2 SNEGSKA (reference sequence). V lost 6 bases, J lost 2 bases, and 19 bases lay in between. The CDR3: CSASSSQELNYGYTF. CDR3 DNA sequence: TGCAGTGCAAGTAGCTCCCAGGAACTGAACTATGGCTACACCTTC.

J is TRBJ2-7 and V is TRBV30; D is possibly TRBD1 (5 bases). CDR1 and CDR2 from the germline V gene are GTSNPN and SVGIG (reference sequence). Trimming stripped 2 bases from V and 0 bases from J, with 17 bases between. The CDR3 loop spans 16 amino acids. The CDR3 DNA is TGTGCCTGGAGTCCCCGATCAGGGTCCGCCTCCTACGAGCAGTACTTC. Its translation is CAWSPRSGSASYEQYF. The full variable domain, rest sourced from reference TRBV30 and TRBJ2-7, is SQTIHQWPATLVQPVGSPLSLECTVEGTSNPNLYWYRQAAGRGLQLLFYSVGIGQISSEVPQNLSASRPQDRQFILSSKKLLLSDSGFYLCAWSPRSGSASYEQYFGPGTRLTVT.

The CDR3 DNA is TGTGCCAGCAGTTTATCGAGCTCTAGCGGGGGTCTCCTCTCCTACAATGAGCAGTTCTTC. It translates to CASSLSSSSGGLLSYNEQFF. The J gene is TRBJ2-1, the V gene TRBV27; 10 bases are shared with TRBD2. Trimming took 0 bases from V and 0 from J; bases not matched to a gene: 11. This CDR3 contains 20 residues. Per germline, CDR1 MNHEY and CDR2 SMNVEV (reference sequence).

This clone was detected only a few times. CDR3 DNA: TGTGCCAGCAGCTTAGGGGACAGGGGCTATGGCTACACCTTC. This encodes CASSLGDRGYGYTF. The chain employs TRBV7-9 and TRBJ1-2; 10 nucleotides match TRBD1. The CDR3 extends over 14 amino acids. The J segment lost 4 bases and the V segment lost 1 base, leaving 0 bases of the junction unmatched. CDR1 SEHNR and CDR2 FQNEAQ come from the germline V gene (reference sequence).

V is TRBV4-1 and J is TRBJ1-2, with TRBD1 as a possible D gene (6 bases). Trimming shortened V by 5 bases and J by 8 bases, and 15 bases separated the two germline ends. This CDR3 region has 13 residues. The germline CDR1 and CDR2 sequences are MGHRA and YSYEKL. CDR3 protein: CASSRDTGWGYTF. Here the CDR3 DNA reads TGCGCCAGCAGCAGGGATACAGGGTGGGGCTACACCTTC.

This clone was observed once. The rearrangement uses TRBV12-5 and TRBJ1-5; 8 bases are a match to TRBD1. After removal of 0 bases from V and 7 bases from J, the junction contained 20 bases not matched to a gene. The CDR3 totals 20 residues. The germline CDR1 and CDR2 sequences are LGHNT and FRNRAP. In DNA form, the CDR3 reads TGTGCTAGTGGTTTGGTACCCCTGGCCCGGACAGGGACCCTTGGGCAGCCCCAGCATTTT. It encodes CASGLVPLARTGTLGQPQHF. The complete variable domain, with remaining parts taken from reference TRBV12-5 and TRBJ1-5, reads DARVTQTPRHKVTEMGQEVTMRCQPILGHNTVFWYRQTMMQGLELLAYFRNRAPLDDSGMPKDRFSAEMPDATLATLKIQPSEPRDSAVYFCASGLVPLARTGTLGQPQHFGDGTRLSIL.

The V and J genes are TRBV19 and TRBJ2-1; TRBD2 matches at 11 bases. The CDR3 contains 17 residues. Trimming at V came to 6 bases and at J to 0 bases, leaving 7 bases not matched to a gene. From germline, CDR1 is LNHDA and CDR2 SQIVND (reference sequence). The CDR3 here is CASSPPSGRLSYNEQFF. The CDR3 bases are TGTGCCAGTAGCCCCCCTAGCGGGAGGCTCTCCTACAATGAGCAGTTCTTC. The full variable domain, with the rest looked up from reference TRBV19 and TRBJ2-1, is DGGITQSPKYLFRKEGQNVTLSCEQNLNHDAMYWYRQDPGQGLRLIYYSQIVNDFQKGDIAEGYSVSREKKESFPLTVTSAQKNPTAFYLCASSPPSGRLSYNEQFFGPGTRLTVL.

V gene TRBV5-5 combines with J gene TRBJ1-5; a possible D gene is TRBD1 (6 bases). In germline, CDR1 is SGHKS, CDR2 YYEKEE (reference sequence). The ends were cut back, 1 base at V and 8 bases at J, with 19 bases in the middle. CDR3 length equals 16 residues. CDR3 region: CASSLQGIQTTKPQHF. CDR3 DNA: TGTGCCAGCAGCTTGCAGGGGATACAGACCACCAAGCCCCAGCATTTT.

The chain recombines TRBV7-2 with TRBJ2-1; D possibly corresponds to TRBD1 (6 bases). Per the germline V gene, CDR1 is SGHTA and CDR2 is FQGNSA. CDR3 length: 15 residues. V was shortened by 5 bases and J by 7 bases, with 18 bases between the two germline ends. CDR3 loop: CASSTITGLGNEQFF. As DNA, the CDR3 is TGTGCCAGCAGCACGATTACAGGGTTGGGGAATGAGCAGTTCTTC.

V gene TRBV7-2 combines with J gene TRBJ2-5; 15 positions match TRBD2. The CDR3 loop spans 17 amino acids. V trimming: 4 bases; J trimming: 5 bases; junction bases outside the gene matches: 8. From germline, CDR1 is SGHTA and CDR2 FQGNSA. CDR3 amino acids: CASSSGLAGGMGETQYF. CDR3 DNA sequence: TGTGCCAGCAGCTCGGGACTAGCGGGGGGAATGGGGGAGACCCAGTACTTC. Full variable domain (remainder filled in from reference TRBV7-2 and TRBJ2-5): GAGVSQSPSNKVTEKGKDVELRCDPISGHTALYWYRQSLGQGLEFLIYFQGNSAPDKSGLPSDRFSAERTGGSVSTLTIQRTQQEDSAVYLCASSSGLAGGMGETQYFGPGTRLLVL.

V gene TRBV6-5 combines with J gene TRBJ1-2; D is unresolved. The CDR3 is 12 amino acids. Trimming removed 6 bases from V and 5 bases from J, with 10 bases in between. Germline CDR1 reads MNHEY; CDR2 reads SVGAGI. The CDR3 sequence is CASREVAYGYTF. Written as DNA, the CDR3 is TGTGCCAGCAGAGAGGTGGCTTATGGCTACACCTTC.

This sequence joins TRBV5-1 and TRBJ2-7, with D possibly called TRBD1 or TRBD2 (5 bases each). The germline V gene has CDR1 SGHRS and CDR2 YFSETQ. This CDR3 region has 14 residues. Trimming took off 2 bases at V and 2 bases at J, with 11 bases between the two ends. The CDR3 sequence is CASSFGDGAYEQYF. CDR3 coding DNA: TGCGCCAGCAGCTTTGGGGACGGGGCCTACGAGCAGTACTTC.

The V gene is TRBV19, the J gene TRBJ2-2; 9 bases map to TRBD1. The germline V gene has CDR1 LNHDA and CDR2 SQIVND (reference sequence). The CDR3 spans 14 residues. The trim removed 5 bases at V and 7 bases at J, leaving 5 bases unmatched. CDR3 sequence reads: CASSSQGAGGELFF. DNA for the CDR3: TGTGCCAGTAGTTCACAGGGGGCGGGCGGGGAGCTGTTTTTT. Combining the CDR3 with reference TRBV19 and TRBJ2-2 gives the whole variable domain DGGITQSPKYLFRKEGQNVTLSCEQNLNHDAMYWYRQDPGQGLRLIYYSQIVNDFQKGDIAEGYSVSREKKESFPLTVTSAQKNPTAFYLCASSSQGAGGELFFGEGSRLTVL.

This clone was observed a single time. V usage is TRBV7-2 and J usage is TRBJ1-2; D is unresolved. V dropped 2 bases and J dropped 2 bases, with 9 bases sitting between them. Germline values: CDR1 SGHTA, CDR2 FQGNSA. The CDR3 is made up of 14 amino acids. CDR3 DNA: TGTGCCAGCAGCTTAAGGGCGGAAAACTATGGCTACACCTTC. As protein: CASSLRAENYGYTF.

V gene TRBV5-1 combines with J gene TRBJ2-3; D is uncertain. Germline V gene lookup returns CDR1 SGHRS and CDR2 YFSETQ. V dropped 0 bases and J dropped 4 bases, with 9 bases sitting between them. The CDR3 totals 14 residues. CDR3 nucleotide sequence: TGCGCCAGCAGCTTGGCAGGTAACCCAGATACGCAGTATTTT. As protein: CASSLAGNPDTQYF.